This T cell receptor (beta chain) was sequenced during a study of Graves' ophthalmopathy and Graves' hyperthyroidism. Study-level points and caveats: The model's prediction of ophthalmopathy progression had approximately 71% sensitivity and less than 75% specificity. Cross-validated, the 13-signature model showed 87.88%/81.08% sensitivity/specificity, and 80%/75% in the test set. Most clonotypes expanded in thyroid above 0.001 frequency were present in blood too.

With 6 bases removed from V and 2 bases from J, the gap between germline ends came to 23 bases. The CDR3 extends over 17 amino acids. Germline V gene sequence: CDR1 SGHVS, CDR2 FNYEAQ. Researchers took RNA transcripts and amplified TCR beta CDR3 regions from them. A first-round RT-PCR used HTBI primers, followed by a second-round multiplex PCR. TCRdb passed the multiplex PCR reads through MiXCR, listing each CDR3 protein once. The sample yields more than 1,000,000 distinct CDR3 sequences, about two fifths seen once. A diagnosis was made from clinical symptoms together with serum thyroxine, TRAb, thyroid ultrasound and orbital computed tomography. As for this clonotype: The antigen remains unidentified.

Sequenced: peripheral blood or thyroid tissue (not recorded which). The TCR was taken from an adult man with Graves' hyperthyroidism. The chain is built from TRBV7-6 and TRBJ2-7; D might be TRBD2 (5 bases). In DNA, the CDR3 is TGTGCCAGCAGTCCTCGGAGGCCTAGCAGTGCCCCCTACGAGCAGTACTTC. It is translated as CASSPRRPSSAPYEQYF. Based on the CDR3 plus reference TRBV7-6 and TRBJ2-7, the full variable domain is GAGVSQSPRYKVTKRGQDVALRCDPISGHVSLYWYRQALGQGPEFLTYFNYEAQQDKSGLPNDRFSAERPEGSISTLTIQRTEQRDSAMYRCASSPRRPSSAPYEQYFGPGTRLTVT.